These T cell receptor beta chains were read from a single sample in a study of regulatory T cells in long-lasting Graves disease. TCRdb re-analysed the multiplex PCR reads in MiXCR, keeping a single row per CDR3 protein. The sample lists about 430,000 distinct CDR3 sequences, 15% occurring once. The same data also contributed to another study, on T cells in Graves' hyperthyroidism and ophthalmopathy.

The sample in question was peripheral blood mononuclear cells (PBMCs), obtained at new diagnosis, from a patient treated with antithyroid drugs. The receptors derive from a woman in her forties with Graves disease. Both conserved end residues are part of each CDR3. A D gene is named only where the DNA matches it firmly. The listing skips clone size in some rows; elsewhere it reads once, few, many or a size class.

abundance	d_gene	j_gene	v_gene	CDR3aa	CDR3nt
many	TRBD1	TRBJ2-3	TRBV27	CASSPGGFSTDTQYF	TGTGCCAGCAGCCCAGGGGGCTTTAGCACAGATACGCAGTATTTT
many	NA	TRBJ2-1	TRBV28	CASTPAQRSYNEQFF	TGTGCCAGCACCCCAGCCCAGCGGAGCTACAATGAGCAGTTCTTC
NA	TRBD2	TRBJ2-3	TRBV5-1	CASSPQQLAGGTMGTQYF	TGCGCCAGCAGCCCGCAACAACTAGCGGGAGGTACCATGGGTACGCAGTATTTT
many	TRBD2	TRBJ2-5	TRBV2	CASSVAGGPETQYF	TGTGCCAGCAGTGTGGCGGGAGGGCCAGAGACCCAGTACTTC
many	TRBD2	TRBJ2-2	TRBV27	CASSSGGTGELFF	TGTGCCAGCAGTTCGGGAGGGACCGGGGAGCTGTTTTTT
few	NA	TRBJ2-4	TRBV7-3	CASTPTSQAGQKNIQYF	TGTGCCAGCACCCCGACAAGCCAGGCAGGGCAAAAAAACATTCAGTACTTC
few	NA	TRBJ1-6	TRBV30	CAWSSGYNSPPHF	TGTGCCTGGAGCTCTGGCTATAATTCACCCCCCCACTTT
many	NA	TRBJ2-5	TRBV5-1	CASSRGVQETQYF	TGCGCCAGCAGCAGGGGGGTGCAAGAGACCCAGTACTTC
NA	TRBD1	TRBJ2-4	TRBV19	CASSPPIGQGRQSKNIQYF	TGTGCCAGTAGCCCCCCGATCGGACAGGGCCGCCAATCCAAAAACATTCAGTACTTC
NA	TRBD1	TRBJ1-1	TRBV10-3	CAIRAGTGPRLRTEAFF	TGTGCCATCAGAGCCGGGACAGGCCCTAGATTGAGAACTGAAGCTTTCTTT
few	NA	TRBJ2-7	TRBV5-4	CASSRQDSSYEQYF	TGTGCCAGCAGCCGACAGGATTCTTCCTACGAGCAGTACTTC
many	NA	TRBJ2-6	TRBV11-2	CASSLGAGSGANVLTF	TGTGCCAGCAGCTTAGGCGCAGGCTCTGGGGCCAACGTCCTGACTTTC
many	TRBD2	TRBJ2-7	TRBV11-3	CASSLARGLAGDYEQYF	TGTGCCAGCAGCTTAGCGAGAGGACTAGCGGGAGATTACGAGCAGTACTTC
many	NA	TRBJ1-4	TRBV2	CASRPLNEKLFF	TGTGCCAGCAGGCCCCTTAATGAAAAACTGTTTTTT
few	NA	TRBJ2-5	TRBV5-5	CASSPDSETQYF	TGTGCCAGCAGCCCGGACTCGGAGACCCAGTACTTC
NA	NA	TRBJ2-6	TRBV10-3	CAISESWGTGANVLTF	TGTGCCATCAGTGAGTCTTGGGGTACTGGGGCCAACGTCCTGACTTTC
few	NA	TRBJ2-4	TRBV20-1	CSARGQQTIILAKNIQYF	TGCAGTGCTAGAGGACAACAGACTATCATACTAGCCAAAAACATTCAGTACTTC
NA	NA	TRBJ1-1	TRBV6-5	CASSYSSREGGTEAFF	TGTGCCAGCAGTTACTCCTCCAGGGAAGGAGGCACTGAAGCTTTCTTT
NA	NA	TRBJ2-1	TRBV2	CASSEESRGIF	TGTGCCAGCAGTGAGGAGTCCCGGGGGATCTTC
many	NA	TRBJ1-2	TRBV12-3/TRBV12-4	CASSFLVGRSGYTF	TGTGCCAGCAGTTTTTTGGTGGGGCGGAGTGGCTACACCTTC
NA	NA	TRBJ1-1	TRBV14	CASSQGQEAFF	TGTGCCAGCAGCCAAGGGCAGGAAGCTTTCTTT
many	NA	TRBJ2-7	TRBV28	CASSFGPLGSYEQYF	TGTGCCAGCAGTTTTGGTCCTCTTGGTTCTTACGAGCAGTACTTC